These 5 T cell receptor beta chains share one sample of origin, sequenced in a study of CD8 T cells in ankylosing spondylitis. TCRdb fed the 5' RACE reads into MiXCR, producing one record per CDR3 protein. The sample records 100,000 to 150,000 distinct CDR3 sequences, about a sixth being singletons. The study, taken as a whole, reports: A TCR beta motif of several highly homologous variants seemed to mark ankylosing spondylitis blood.

Which antigens these TCRs recognize remains unknown. Sequencing input: blood, either unsorted or a sorted T cell fraction (not recorded which). All receptors derive from a male donor with ankylosing spondylitis.

The chain carries TRBV4-1 and TRBJ2-1; perhaps TRBD1 as D (6 bases). The CDR3 loop spans 13 amino acids. Germline V CDR1 and CDR2: MGHRA, YSYEKL. Trimming took off 4 bases at V and 8 bases at J, with 12 bases between the two ends. DNA of the CDR3: TGCGCCAGCAGCCGGGGGCGCTGGGATGAGCAGTTCTTC. Translated, it gives CASSRGRWDEQFF.

The rearrangement joins TRBV4-2 to TRBJ2-5, with TRBD1 matching over 7 bases. After removal of 0 bases from V and 5 bases from J, the junction contained 9 bases not matched to a gene. This CDR3 contains 16 residues. Germline values: CDR1 LGHNA, CDR2 YNFKEQ. DNA for the CDR3: TGTGCCAGCAGCCAAGAAACAGGGGTGGTTGTGGAGACCCAGTACTTC. It is translated as CASSQETGVVVETQYF.

V gene TRBV20-1 combines with J gene TRBJ2-3, with a weak D call TRBD2 (7 bases). CDR1 and CDR2 from the germline V gene are DFQATT and SNEGSKA (reference sequence). CDR3 length: 15 amino acids. V dropped 0 bases and J dropped 6 bases, with 16 bases sitting between them. Written as DNA, the CDR3 is TGCAGTGCTAGAGATTGGCGGGGGCGCGGGGATACGCAGTATTTT. Amino acids: CSARDWRGRGDTQYF.

This chain uses TRBV27 with TRBJ1-1; no definite D call. Trimming cost V 5 bases and J 7 bases, with 11 bases left between them. From germline, CDR1 is MNHEY and CDR2 SMNVEV (reference sequence). The CDR3 loop spans 12 amino acids. Here the CDR3 reads CASSHGPNEAFF. Written as DNA, the CDR3 is TGTGCCAGCAGTCACGGCCCCAATGAAGCTTTCTTT.

This clonotype was seen only once. This CDR3 reads CASSGTGTGIDGYTF. Written as DNA, the CDR3 is TGTGCCAGCAGTGGGACCGGGACAGGGATCGATGGCTACACCTTC. The chain combines TRBV2 with TRBJ1-2; 9 positions agree with TRBD1. Per the germline V gene, CDR1 is SNHLY and CDR2 is FYNNEI. V lost 4 bases and J lost 6; bases outside the gene matches: 9. The CDR3 loop spans 15 amino acids. Supplemented by reference TRBV2 and TRBJ1-2, the full variable domain reads EPEVTQTPSHQVTQMGQEVILRCVPISNHLYFYWYRQILGQKVEFLVSFYNNEISEKSEIFDDQFSVERPDGSNFTLKIRSTKLEDSAMYFCASSGTGTGIDGYTFGSGTRLTVV.